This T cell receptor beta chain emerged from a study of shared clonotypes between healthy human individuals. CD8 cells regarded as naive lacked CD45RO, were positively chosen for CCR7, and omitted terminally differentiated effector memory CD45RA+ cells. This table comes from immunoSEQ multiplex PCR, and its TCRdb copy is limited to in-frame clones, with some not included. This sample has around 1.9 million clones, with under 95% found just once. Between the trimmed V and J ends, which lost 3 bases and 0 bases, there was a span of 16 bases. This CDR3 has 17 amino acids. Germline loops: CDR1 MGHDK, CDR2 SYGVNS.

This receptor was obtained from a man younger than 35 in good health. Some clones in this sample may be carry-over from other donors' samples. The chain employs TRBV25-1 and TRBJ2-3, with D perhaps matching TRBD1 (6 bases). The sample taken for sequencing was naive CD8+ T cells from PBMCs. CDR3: CASSDTNRDGSTDTQYF. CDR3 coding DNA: TGTGCCAGCAGTGATACCAACAGGGATGGGAGCACAGATACGCAGTATTTT.